What follows is one T cell receptor (beta chain) and its context. Assay: immunoSEQ multiplex PCR; the TCRdb copy retains only in-frame clones and omits some. Of roughly 260,000 clones listed, around nine tenths are singletons. The recovered donors of Cohort 3 showed two negative PCRs, clearance, or symptom resolution. This entry comes from a study of blood T cell repertoires in COVID-19. Overall study: Samples of COVID-19 (acute and convalescent) were obtained from the United States, Italy and Spain.

Trimming took off 4 bases at V and 5 bases at J, with 17 bases between the two ends. The CDR3 has 15 amino acids. CDR1 MNHEY and CDR2 SMNVEV come from the germline V gene (reference sequence). This sequence originates from a woman aged 18-29 years who had recovered from COVID-19. Sequenced input: PBMCs or T cells enriched from blood (not recorded which). V and J are TRBV27 and TRBJ1-1; possible D gene TRBD1, 5 bases. In DNA, the CDR3 is TGTGCCAGCAGTTCCGTAAGGGGTAGTGGAACTGAAGCTTTCTTT. This translates into CASSSVRGSGTEAFF.